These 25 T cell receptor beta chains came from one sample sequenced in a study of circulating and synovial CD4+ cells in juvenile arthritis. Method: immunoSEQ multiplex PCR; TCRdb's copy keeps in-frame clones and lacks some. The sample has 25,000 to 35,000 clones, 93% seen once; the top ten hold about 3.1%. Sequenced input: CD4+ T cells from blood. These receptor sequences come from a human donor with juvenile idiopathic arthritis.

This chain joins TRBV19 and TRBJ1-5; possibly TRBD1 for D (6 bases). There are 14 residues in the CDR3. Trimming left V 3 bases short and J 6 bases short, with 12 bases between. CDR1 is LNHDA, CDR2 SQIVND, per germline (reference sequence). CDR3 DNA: TGTGCCAGTAGTATGCGGGGGCTGGGTCAGCCCCAGCATTTT. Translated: CASSMRGLGQPQHF.

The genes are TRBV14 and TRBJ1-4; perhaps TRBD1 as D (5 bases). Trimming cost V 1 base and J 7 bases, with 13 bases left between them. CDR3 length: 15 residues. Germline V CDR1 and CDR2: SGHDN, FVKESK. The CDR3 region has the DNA TGTGCCAGCAGCCAAGTATTCGGGGGTGGTGAAAAACTGTTTTTT. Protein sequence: CASSQVFGGGEKLFF.

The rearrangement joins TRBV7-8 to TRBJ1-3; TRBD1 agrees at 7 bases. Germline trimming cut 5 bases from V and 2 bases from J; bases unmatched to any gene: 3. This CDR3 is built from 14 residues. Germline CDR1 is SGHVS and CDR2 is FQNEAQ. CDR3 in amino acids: CASSRQGAGNTIYF. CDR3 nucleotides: TGTGCCAGCAGCCGGCAGGGGGCTGGAAACACCATATATTTT.

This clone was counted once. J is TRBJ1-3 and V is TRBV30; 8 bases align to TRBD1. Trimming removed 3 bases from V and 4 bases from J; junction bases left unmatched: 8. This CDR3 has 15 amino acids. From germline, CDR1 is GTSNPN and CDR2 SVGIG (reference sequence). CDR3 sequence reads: CAWSAARGRGNTIYF. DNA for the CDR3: TGTGCCTGGAGCGCAGCCAGGGGGCGCGGAAACACCATATATTTT.

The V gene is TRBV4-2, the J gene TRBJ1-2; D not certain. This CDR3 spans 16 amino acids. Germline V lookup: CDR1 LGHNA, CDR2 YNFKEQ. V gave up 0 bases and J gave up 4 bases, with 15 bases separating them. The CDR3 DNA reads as TGTGCCAGCAGCCAAGATCCGGGGTCGGCAGGCTATGGCTACACCTTC. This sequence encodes CASSQDPGSAGYGYTF.

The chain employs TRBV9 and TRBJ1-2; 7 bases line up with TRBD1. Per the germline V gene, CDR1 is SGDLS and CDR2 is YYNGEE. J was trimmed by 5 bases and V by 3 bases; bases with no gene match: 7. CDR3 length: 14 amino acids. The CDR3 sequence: CASSAVDRSYGYTF. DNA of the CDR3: TGTGCCAGCAGCGCGGTGGACAGGTCTTATGGCTACACCTTC. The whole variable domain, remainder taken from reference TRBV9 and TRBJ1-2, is DSGVTQTPKHLITATGQRVTLRCSPRSGDLSVYWYQQSLDQGLQFLIQYYNGEERAKGNILERFSAQQFPDLHSELNLSSLELGDSALYFCASSAVDRSYGYTFGSGTRLTVV.

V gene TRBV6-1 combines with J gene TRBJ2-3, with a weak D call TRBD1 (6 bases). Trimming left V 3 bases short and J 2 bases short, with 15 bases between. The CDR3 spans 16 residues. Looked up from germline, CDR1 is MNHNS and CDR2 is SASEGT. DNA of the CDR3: TGTGCCAGCAGTGATATACAGGGAGCTCCCACAGATACGCAGTATTTT. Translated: CASSDIQGAPTDTQYF.

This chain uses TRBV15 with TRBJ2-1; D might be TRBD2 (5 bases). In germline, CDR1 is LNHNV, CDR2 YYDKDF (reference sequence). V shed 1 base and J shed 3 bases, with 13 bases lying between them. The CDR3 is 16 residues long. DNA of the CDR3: TGTGCCACCAGCAGAGGAAGGGAGAGAGTCTACAATGAGCAGTTCTTC. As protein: CATSRGRERVYNEQFF.

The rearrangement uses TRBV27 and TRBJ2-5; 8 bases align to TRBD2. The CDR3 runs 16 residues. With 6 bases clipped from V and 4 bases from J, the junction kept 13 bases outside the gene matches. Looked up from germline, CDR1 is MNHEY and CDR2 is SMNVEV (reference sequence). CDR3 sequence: CASSTPAGGGRETQYF. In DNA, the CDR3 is TGTGCCAGCAGCACCCCTGCCGGGGGGGGCCGAGAGACCCAGTACTTC.

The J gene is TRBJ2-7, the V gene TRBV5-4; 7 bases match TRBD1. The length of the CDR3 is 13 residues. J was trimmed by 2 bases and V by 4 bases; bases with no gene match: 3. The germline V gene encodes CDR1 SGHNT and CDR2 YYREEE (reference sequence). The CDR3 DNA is TGTGCCAGCAGCCACGACAGGGCCTACGAGCAGTACTTC. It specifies CASSHDRAYEQYF.

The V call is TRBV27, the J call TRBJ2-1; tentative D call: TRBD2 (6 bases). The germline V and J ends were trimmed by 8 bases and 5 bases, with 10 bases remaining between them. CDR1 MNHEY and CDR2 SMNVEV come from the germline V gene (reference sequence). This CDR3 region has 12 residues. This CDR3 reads CASETRHNEQFF. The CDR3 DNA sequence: TGTGCCAGCGAGACTAGACACAATGAGCAGTTCTTC.

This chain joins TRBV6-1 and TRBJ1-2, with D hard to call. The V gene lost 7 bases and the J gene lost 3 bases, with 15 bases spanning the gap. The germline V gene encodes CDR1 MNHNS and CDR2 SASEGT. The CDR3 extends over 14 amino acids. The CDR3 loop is CASIAGWGDYGYTF. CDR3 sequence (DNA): TGTGCCAGCATCGCCGGGTGGGGAGACTATGGCTACACCTTC.

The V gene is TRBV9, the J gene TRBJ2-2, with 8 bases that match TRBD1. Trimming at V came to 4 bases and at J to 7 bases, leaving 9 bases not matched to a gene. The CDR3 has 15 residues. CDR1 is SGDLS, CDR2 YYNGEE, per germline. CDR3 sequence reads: CASSPGGATGGELFF. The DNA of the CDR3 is TGTGCCAGCAGCCCAGGGGGCGCGACGGGCGGGGAGCTGTTTTTT.

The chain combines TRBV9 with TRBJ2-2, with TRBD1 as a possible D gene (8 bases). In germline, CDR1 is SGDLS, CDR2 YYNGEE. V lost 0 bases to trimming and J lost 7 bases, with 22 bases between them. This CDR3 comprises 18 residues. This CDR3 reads CASSVGPGGQGRVGELFF. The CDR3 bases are TGTGCCAGCAGCGTAGGTCCGGGAGGACAGGGTCGGGTCGGGGAGCTGTTTTTT.

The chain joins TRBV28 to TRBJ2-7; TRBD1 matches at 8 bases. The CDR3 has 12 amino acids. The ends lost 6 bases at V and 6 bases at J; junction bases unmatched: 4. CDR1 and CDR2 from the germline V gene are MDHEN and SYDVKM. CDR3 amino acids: CASRPDRAEQYF. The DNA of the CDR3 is TGTGCCAGCAGACCGGACAGGGCCGAGCAGTACTTC.

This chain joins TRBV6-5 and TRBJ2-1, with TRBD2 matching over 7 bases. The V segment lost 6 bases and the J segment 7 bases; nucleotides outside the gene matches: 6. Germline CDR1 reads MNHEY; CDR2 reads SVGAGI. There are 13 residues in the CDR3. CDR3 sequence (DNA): TGTGCCAGCAGGAATAGGGAGGGTAATGAGCAGTTCTTC. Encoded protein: CASRNREGNEQFF.

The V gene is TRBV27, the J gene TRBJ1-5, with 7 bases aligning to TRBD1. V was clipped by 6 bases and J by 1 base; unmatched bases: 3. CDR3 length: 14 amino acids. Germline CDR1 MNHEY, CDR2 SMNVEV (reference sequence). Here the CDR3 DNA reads TGTGCCAGCAGCCCGGACAGGAGCAATCAGCCCCAGCATTTT. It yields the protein CASSPDRSNQPQHF.

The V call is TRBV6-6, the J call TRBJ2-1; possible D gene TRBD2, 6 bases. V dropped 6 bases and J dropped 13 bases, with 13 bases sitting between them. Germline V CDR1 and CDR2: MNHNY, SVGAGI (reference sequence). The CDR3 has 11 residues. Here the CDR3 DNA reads TGTGCCAGCAGCCAAGCGGGCCCACAGTTCTTC. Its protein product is CASSQAGPQFF.

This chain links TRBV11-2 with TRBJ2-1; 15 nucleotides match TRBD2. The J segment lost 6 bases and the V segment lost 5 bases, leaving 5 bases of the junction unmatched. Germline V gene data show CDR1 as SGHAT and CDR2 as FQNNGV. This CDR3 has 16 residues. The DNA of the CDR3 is TGTGCCAGCAGCCCGGGACTAGCGGGAGGTGTCAATGAGCAGTTCTTC. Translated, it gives CASSPGLAGGVNEQFF.

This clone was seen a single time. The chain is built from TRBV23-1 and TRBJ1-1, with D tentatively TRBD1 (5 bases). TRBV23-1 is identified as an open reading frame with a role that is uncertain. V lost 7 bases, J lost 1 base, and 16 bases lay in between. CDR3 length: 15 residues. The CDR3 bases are TGCGCCAGCACCGGAATTGGGGGGGAGAACACTGAAGCTTTCTTT. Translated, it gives CASTGIGGENTEAFF.

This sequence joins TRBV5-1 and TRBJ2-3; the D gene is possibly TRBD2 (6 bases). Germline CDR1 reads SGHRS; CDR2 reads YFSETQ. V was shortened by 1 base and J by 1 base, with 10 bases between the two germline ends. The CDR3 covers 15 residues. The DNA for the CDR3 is TGCGCCAGCAGCTTGATGGGAGGCGGCACAGATACGCAGTATTTT. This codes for CASSLMGGGTDTQYF.

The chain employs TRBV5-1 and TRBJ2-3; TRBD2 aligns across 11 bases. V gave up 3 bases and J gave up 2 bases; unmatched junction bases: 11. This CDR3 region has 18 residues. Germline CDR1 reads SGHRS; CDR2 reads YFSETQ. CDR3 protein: CASSSGTSGSLNTDTQYF. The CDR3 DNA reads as TGCGCCAGCAGCTCAGGGACTAGCGGAAGCTTAAACACAGATACGCAGTATTTT.

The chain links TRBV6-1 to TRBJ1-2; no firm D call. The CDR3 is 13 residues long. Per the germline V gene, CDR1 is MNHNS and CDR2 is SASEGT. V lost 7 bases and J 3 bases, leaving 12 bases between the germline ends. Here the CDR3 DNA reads TGTGCCAGCACAGACTCAGTCCACTATGGCTACACCTTC. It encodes CASTDSVHYGYTF.

The CDR3 sequence: CASSPVGGAAGELFF. The CDR3 DNA follows: TGTGCCAGCAGTCCGGTTGGTGGGGCAGCCGGGGAGCTGTTTTTT. The gene calls are TRBV2 and TRBJ2-2; D perhaps matches TRBD1 (5 bases). Trimming stripped 5 bases from V and 6 bases from J, with 16 bases between. The CDR3 is 15 amino acids. Germline V gives CDR1 SNHLY, CDR2 FYNNEI.

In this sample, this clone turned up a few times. The DNA of the CDR3 is TGTGCCAGCAGCTTGGATCTTCTGCGGGAGAGGGAGCAGTACTTC. Translating gives CASSLDLLREREQYF. The chain is built from TRBV5-5 and TRBJ2-7; 7 nucleotides agree with TRBD2. The germline V gene has CDR1 SGHKS and CDR2 YYEKEE (reference sequence). V was pared by 0 bases and J by 7 bases, with 10 bases of the junction left unmatched. This CDR3 is built from 15 residues. The whole variable domain, filled in from reference TRBV5-5 and TRBJ2-7, reads DAGVTQSPTHLIKTRGQQVTLRCSPISGHKSVSWYQQVLGQGPQFIFQYYEKEERGRGNFPDRFSARQFPNYSSELNVNALLLGDSALYLCASSLDLLREREQYFGPGTRLTVT.